Listed here is a single TCR beta chain. Sequenced by immunoSEQ multiplex PCR; TCRdb stores in-frame clones only, minus some. Here the sample spans tens of thousands of clones, 92% being singletons. This record belongs to a study of T cell changes during pregnancy in multiple sclerosis. The CDR3 covers 16 residues. Germline V lookup: CDR1 SGHRS, CDR2 YFSETQ. Trimming took 0 bases from V and 0 from J, leaving 9 bases between them. This TCR derives from a female donor with multiple sclerosis, enrolled in a pregnancy study. The sample here was peripheral blood, taken before pregnancy. The chain links TRBV5-1 to TRBJ2-2; no clear D. The CDR3 DNA is TGCGCCAGCAGCTTGGCCGGCGGTACGAACACCGGGGAGCTGTTTTTT. It yields the protein CASSLAGGTNTGELFF.